Here is one T cell receptor beta chain with its context. Antigen: not known. Preparation of TCR beta libraries was done by quantitative 5'-RACE with molecular barcodes. Each CDR3 protein gets one entry after TCRdb re-called the 5' RACE reads with MiXCR. The sample lists approximately 350,000 distinct CDR3 sequences, roughly 14% seen once, with approximately 1% in the top ten. The sample is drawn from a study of CD8 T cells in ankylosing spondylitis. Study outcomes and limitations: Disease-linked clones were found to be CD8+ and relatively rare in peripheral blood. A TCR beta motif made of about 8 highly homologous variants seemed typical of ankylosing spondylitis blood. Disease-linked clones were reportedly significantly enriched in matched ankylosing spondylitis synovial fluid.

Losses at the gene ends were 4 bases for V and 5 bases for J; bases not matched to a gene: 2. This CDR3 has 13 residues. CDR1 is SGHRS and CDR2 is YFSETQ in the germline V gene. This chain joins TRBV5-1 and TRBJ2-7; 11 bases match TRBD2. This receptor was identified in a male donor with ankylosing spondylitis or in good health (not recorded which). Sequenced material: blood, either unsorted or a sorted T cell fraction (not recorded which). CDR3 residues: CASSPGLADEQYF. The CDR3 bases are TGCGCCAGCAGCCCGGGACTAGCGGACGAGCAGTACTTC.